This T cell receptor beta chain was recorded in a study of T-cell memory formation after mild COVID-19. The ends lost 3 bases at V and 5 bases at J; junction bases unmatched: 4. CDR1 SGHTA and CDR2 FQGNSA come from the germline V gene. There are 14 residues in the CDR3. MiXCR was run by TCRdb on the 5' RACE reads, yielding one entry per CDR3 protein. There are roughly 260,000 distinct CDR3 sequences in the sample; roughly 17% occur only once, and approximately 3.4% lies in the top ten. The chain carries TRBV7-2 and TRBJ2-1; 7 bases are a match to TRBD2. The receptor's source is a man aged 18 to 30 who had mild COVID-19 (a few samples of this study predate the infection). Cell type and time point are not known. Sequencing input: PBMCs or a T cell subset sorted from them (not recorded which). CDR3 DNA: TGTGCCAGCAGCTTTGGTCTAGCGGACAATGAGCAGTTCTTC. It specifies CASSFGLADNEQFF.